Shown below are 13 T cell receptor beta chains from a single sample sequenced in a study of blood T cell repertoires in COVID-19. Assay: immunoSEQ multiplex PCR; the TCRdb copy retains only in-frame clones and omits some. In the table there are hundreds of thousands of clones, about four fifths of which are singletons. Sequenced input: peripheral blood. Every receptor here comes from an elderly man with acute or convalescent COVID-19.

The rearrangement joins TRBV10-3 to TRBJ2-1, with 13 bases fitting TRBD2. Germline V gene sequence: CDR1 ENHRY, CDR2 SYGVKD. The CDR3 is made up of 14 amino acids. The J segment lost 6 bases and the V segment lost 10 bases, leaving 6 bases of the junction unmatched. CDR3 sequence: CATTGLAGANEQFF. DNA of the CDR3: TGTGCCACCACTGGACTAGCGGGGGCCAATGAGCAGTTCTTC.

The chain carries TRBV7-2 and TRBJ2-5, with 7 nucleotides matching TRBD2. Unmatched junction bases numbered 12, after V lost 0 bases and J lost 5 bases. The CDR3 consists of 17 residues. Germline loops: CDR1 SGHTA, CDR2 FQGNSA. The chain's CDR3 is CASSLARLAPKGETQYF. As DNA, the CDR3 is TGTGCCAGCAGCTTAGCCCGACTAGCTCCAAAAGGGGAGACCCAGTACTTC. Looking up the rest from reference TRBV7-2 and TRBJ2-5 gives the full variable domain: GAGVSQSPSNKVTEKGKDVELRCDPISGHTALYWYRQSLGQGLEFLIYFQGNSAPDKSGLPSDRFSAERTGGSVSTLTIQRTQQEDSAVYLCASSLARLAPKGETQYFGPGTRLLVL.

On this clone itself: Additional DNA sequences in this sample encode the identical CDR3. The chain has TRBV28 and TRBJ1-5, with a weak D call TRBD1 (5 bases). Deletions cut 3 bases from V and 2 bases from J, with 8 bases between. Per the germline V gene, CDR1 is MDHEN and CDR2 is SYDVKM. The CDR3 loop spans 14 amino acids. The CDR3 nucleotides are TGTGCCAGCAGTTTGGGGGGGGGCAATCAGCCCCAGCATTTT. It translates to CASSLGGGNQPQHF. The whole variable domain, remainder taken from reference TRBV28 and TRBJ1-5, is DVKVTQSSRYLVKRTGEKVFLECVQDMDHENMFWYRQDPGLGLRLIYFSYDVKMKEKGDIPEGYSVSREKKERFSLILESASTNQTSMYLCASSLGGGNQPQHFGDGTRLSIL.

This clone was seen a single time. The rearrangement uses TRBV11-2 and TRBJ2-1; tentatively, D is TRBD2 (6 bases). CDR3 length equals 17 residues. Trimming took 2 bases from V and 2 from J, leaving 16 bases between them. Germline V gene sequence: CDR1 SGHAT, CDR2 FQNNGV. DNA for the CDR3: TGTGCCAGCAGCTTAATACGCGGGGAAAAGGCCTACAATGAGCAGTTCTTC. This translates into CASSLIRGEKAYNEQFF.

Concerning this clone: One end of the junction does not line up with germline, which may come from a read error. The chain is built from TRBV9 and TRBJ2-1, with 8 bases fitting TRBD2. CDR1 and CDR2 (germline): SGDLS, YYNGEE. The CDR3 length is 17 residues. CDR3 nucleotides: TGTGCCCGCAGCGTCGGGGGGGGGAGGGCCCCCTACAATGAGCAGTTCTTC. Protein sequence: CARSVGGGRAPYNEQFF.

The chain has TRBV30 and TRBJ2-3; 8 bases match TRBD1. CDR1 is GTSNPN, CDR2 SVGIG, per germline (reference sequence). There are 16 residues in the CDR3. V lost 3 bases and J lost 9; bases outside the gene matches: 17. CDR3 nucleotides: TGTGCCTGGAGAAACCGACAGGGGTTAGGGCCTGAGACGCAGTATTTT. Translating it yields CAWRNRQGLGPETQYF.

The chain joins TRBV29-1 to TRBJ1-4; weak D call: TRBD1 (6 bases). Looked up from germline, CDR1 is SQVTM and CDR2 is ANQGSEA. The CDR3 has 12 amino acids. The V gene lost 6 bases and the J gene lost 12 bases, with 17 bases spanning the gap. CDR3 nucleotide sequence: TGCAGCGTCGGCGCGAGGGGGGGCCAACTGTTTTTT. Its protein product is CSVGARGGQLFF.

The rearrangement joins TRBV6-5 to TRBJ1-4, with D maybe TRBD1 (6 bases). V gave up 0 bases and J gave up 7 bases, with 15 bases separating them. Germline values: CDR1 MNHEY, CDR2 SVGAGI. The CDR3 is 16 residues long. This chain's CDR3 is CASSYSTAGAGEKLFF. In DNA, the CDR3 is TGTGCCAGCAGTTACTCGACGGCAGGGGCGGGTGAAAAACTGTTTTTT.

The CDR3 spells CASKTDLLYNQPQHF. CDR3 coding DNA: TGTGCCAGTAAGACAGATCTTCTGTACAATCAGCCCCAGCATTTT. The rearrangement uses TRBV19 and TRBJ1-5, with TRBD1 as a possible D gene (5 bases). This CDR3 region has 15 residues. V dropped 7 bases and J dropped 3 bases, with 16 bases sitting between them. The germline V gene has CDR1 LNHDA and CDR2 SQIVND (reference sequence).

The V and J genes are TRBV5-4 and TRBJ1-1, with D tentatively TRBD1 (6 bases). Per the germline V gene, CDR1 is SGHNT and CDR2 is YYREEE (reference sequence). CDR3 length equals 15 residues. The CDR3 DNA reads as TGTGCTCTCCAAGAAGGGGGGACTAGGGACACTGAAGCTTTCTTT. This sequence encodes CALQEGGTRDTEAFF.

The V gene is TRBV7-9, the J gene TRBJ2-1, with 9 positions matching TRBD2. Unmatched junction bases numbered 6, after V lost 0 bases and J lost 3 bases. The germline V gene has CDR1 SEHNR and CDR2 FQNEAQ (reference sequence). This CDR3 has 17 amino acids. Here the CDR3 DNA reads TGTGCCAGCAGCTTAGCCCGGGCTAGCGGGATCTACAATGAGCAGTTCTTC. Protein sequence: CASSLARASGIYNEQFF. The full variable domain, with the rest looked up from reference TRBV7-9 and TRBJ2-1, is DTGVSQNPRHKITKRGQNVTFRCDPISEHNRLYWYRQTLGQGPEFLTYFQNEAQLEKSRLLSDRFSAERPKGSFSTLEIQRTEQGDSAMYLCASSLARASGIYNEQFFGPGTRLTVL.

The J gene is TRBJ2-1, the V gene TRBV27; 8 bases fit TRBD2. CDR1 and CDR2 from the germline V gene are MNHEY and SMNVEV (reference sequence). V lost 8 bases, J lost 7 bases, and 13 bases stayed unmatched. The CDR3 covers 15 residues. The CDR3 is CASYPPGLGSNEQFF. The CDR3 DNA follows: TGTGCCAGCTACCCGCCGGGACTAGGGTCGAATGAGCAGTTCTTC.

The V gene is TRBV18, the J gene TRBJ2-1, with D perhaps matching TRBD1 (6 bases). Germline values: CDR1 KGHSH, CDR2 LQKENI. The V gene lost 3 bases and the J gene lost 4 bases, with 16 bases spanning the gap. The CDR3 is 16 residues long. Here the CDR3 DNA reads TGTGCCAGCTCACCCCAAGGACAGCGCACGTACAATGAGCAGTTCTTC. Its protein is CASSPQGQRTYNEQFF.